Reported below is one T cell receptor beta chain. The sample belongs to a study of blood T cell repertoires in COVID-19. Assay: immunoSEQ multiplex PCR; the TCRdb copy retains only in-frame clones and omits some. The table lists about 270,000 clones, around nine tenths of them singletons, with approximately 9.8% in the top ten. Between the trimmed V and J ends, which lost 2 bases and 9 bases, there was a span of 11 bases. The CDR3 has 13 residues. Germline V gives CDR1 PRHDT, CDR2 FYEKMQ (reference sequence). The chain combines TRBV13 with TRBJ2-1, with D perhaps matching TRBD2 (6 bases). The sample taken for sequencing was peripheral blood. This TCR was sampled from a man aged 40-50 years who had recovered from COVID-19. CDR3 region: CASSLTSRREQFF. CDR3 DNA: TGTGCCAGCAGCTTAACTAGCCGTCGTGAGCAGTTCTTC.